One sample yielded the 32 T cell receptor beta chains listed below, sequenced in a study of Graves' ophthalmopathy and Graves' hyperthyroidism (dated by TCRdb to 2016 to 2019). The sequencer was an Illumina HiSeq 2000. TCR beta CDR3 regions were amplified from RNA transcripts for repertoire sequencing. HTBI primers and the Qiagen OneStep RT-PCR kit were used in a first-round RT-PCR, which was followed by a second-round multiplex PCR, size selection and purification. Through fastp at Q25 and MiXCR, TCRdb rebuilt clones from the public reads, retaining in-frame beta chains. Each record represents a unique CDR3 protein, reported with the most common genes and DNA among its rows. This sample gives over a million distinct CDR3 sequences in total; about 35% of them show up just once. Of the sample, around 10% falls within the top ten clones. The sequenced sample was peripheral blood or thyroid tissue (not recorded which). These receptors were collected from an adult man with Graves' hyperthyroidism.

CDR3 in amino acids: CASSHGLAGYYEQYF. CDR3 nucleotide sequence: TGTGCCAGCAGCCACGGACTAGCGGGATATTACGAGCAGTACTTC. V usage is TRBV7-9 and J usage is TRBJ2-7; 12 positions agree with TRBD2. Trimming took 5 bases from V and 4 from J; bases not matched to a gene: 6. Germline lookup yields CDR1 SEHNR and CDR2 FQNEAQ (reference sequence). This CDR3 has 15 amino acids. The full variable domain, completed using reference TRBV7-9 and TRBJ2-7, is DTGVSQNPRHKITKRGQNVTFRCDPISEHNRLYWYRQTLGQGPEFLTYFQNEAQLEKSRLLSDRFSAERPKGSFSTLEIQRTEQGDSAMYLCASSHGLAGYYEQYFGPGTRLTVT.

The gene calls are TRBV2 and TRBJ2-7; D may be TRBD2 (5 bases). V was pared by 2 bases and J by 3 bases, with 14 bases between. This CDR3 has 15 amino acids. Germline V CDR1 and CDR2: SNHLY, FYNNEI. CDR3 in amino acids: CASSESAGGHYEQYF. CDR3 DNA: TGTGCCAGCAGTGAATCCGCGGGTGGCCACTACGAGCAGTACTTC. Full variable domain (outside the CDR3, taken from reference TRBV2 and TRBJ2-7): EPEVTQTPSHQVTQMGQEVILRCVPISNHLYFYWYRQILGQKVEFLVSFYNNEISEKSEIFDDQFSVERPDGSNFTLKIRSTKLEDSAMYFCASSESAGGHYEQYFGPGTRLTVT.

This chain joins TRBV7-9 and TRBJ2-7; D not resolved. Trimming pared 2 bases from V and 5 bases from J, leaving 10 bases between. CDR1 and CDR2 (germline): SEHNR, FQNEAQ (reference sequence). The CDR3 runs to 13 residues. The CDR3 loop reads CASSLRAGDEQYF. CDR3 nucleotides: TGTGCCAGCAGCTTACGAGCCGGCGACGAGCAGTACTTC.

At least ten counts were recorded for this clonotype. The chain combines TRBV7-8 with TRBJ2-7, with a weak D call TRBD1 (6 bases). The V gene lost 1 base and the J gene lost 9 bases, with 13 bases spanning the gap. Germline-derived CDR1 and CDR2 are SGHVS and FQNEAQ. The CDR3 length is 13 residues. The CDR3 DNA reads TGTGCCAGCAGCTTAGAGTTTGCACAGGGGCAGTACTTC. This codes for CASSLEFAQGQYF.

This chain uses TRBV5-5 with TRBJ1-2; possible D gene TRBD1, 5 bases. Germline V gives CDR1 SGHKS, CDR2 YYEKEE (reference sequence). This CDR3 spans 15 amino acids. The V end lost 2 bases, the J end lost 8 bases, and 19 bases lay between the germline ends. CDR3 loop: CASSLGGAQYGGYTF. Here the CDR3 DNA reads TGTGCCAGCAGCTTAGGCGGGGCCCAATATGGAGGCTACACCTTC.

This clonotype was seen only a few times. The genes are TRBV4-3 and TRBJ1-4, with 7 nucleotides matching TRBD1. V lost 1 base, J lost 8 bases, and 1 base stayed unmatched. The germline CDR1 and CDR2 sequences are LGHNA and YSLEER. This CDR3 comprises 13 residues. CDR3 in amino acids: CASSQGQGEKLFF. The CDR3 DNA follows: TGCGCCAGCAGCCAAGGACAGGGAGAAAAACTGTTTTTT.

In its sample, this clonotype was seen a few times. J is TRBJ1-4 and V is TRBV7-6; no clear D gene. The V and J ends lost 1 base and 3 bases respectively, with 15 bases between them. This CDR3 comprises 17 residues. Germline CDR1 and CDR2: SGHVS and FNYEAQ. The CDR3 region is CASSLGGGRRANEKLFF. The DNA for the CDR3 is TGTGCCAGCAGCTTAGGGGGTGGACGGCGGGCTAATGAAAAACTGTTTTTT.

As regards this clonotype: Being one base from a much bigger clone, this may be a read error. The genes are TRBV30 and TRBJ1-4, with D uncertain. Deletions cut 5 bases from V and 8 bases from J, with 12 bases between. This CDR3 region has 12 residues. Germline V gene data show CDR1 as GTSNPN and CDR2 as SVGIG (reference sequence). CDR3 sequence: CAWALEGEKLFF. The DNA of the CDR3 is TGTGCCTGGGCTCTGGAGGGAGAAAAACTGTTTTTT.

The rearrangement uses TRBV5-1 and TRBJ1-2, with D perhaps matching TRBD1 (5 bases). V lost 1 base and J lost 7, with 14 bases in between. CDR1 SGHRS and CDR2 YFSETQ come from the germline V gene. This CDR3 comprises 14 residues. CDR3 sequence: CASSLSGDSLGYTF. In DNA, the CDR3 is TGCGCCAGCAGCTTGTCGGGGGACTCTCTTGGCTACACCTTC.

The chain is built from TRBV12-3 or TRBV12-4 and TRBJ1-3, with 9 nucleotides matching TRBD1. V dropped 6 bases and J dropped 9; count of bases not matched to a gene: 9. This CDR3 contains 14 residues. CDR3 sequence reads: CASSRTGGDATIYF. CDR3 DNA: TGTGCCAGCAGCCGAACAGGGGGCGATGCCACCATATATTTT.

This clonotype was detected ten times or more. One end of the junction does not line up with germline, which may come from a read error. V and J are TRBV29-1 and TRBJ2-7; 8 nucleotides match TRBD2. The germline CDR1 and CDR2 sequences are SQVTM and ANQGSEA. The CDR3 covers 15 residues. The CDR3 DNA sequence: TGCAGCGTTAAAGAAACCGGGACTAGGGCCTACGAGCAGTACTTC. This gives the protein CSVKETGTRAYEQYF.

This clonotype was detected a few times. The V and J genes are TRBV4-1 and TRBJ1-1; no reliable D call. Germline V gene data show CDR1 as MGHRA and CDR2 as YSYEKL. V gave up 0 bases and J gave up 0 bases, with 11 bases separating them. The CDR3 has 16 amino acids. The DNA of the CDR3 is TGCGCCAGCAGCCAAGAGACGGGCAGGTTGAACACTGAAGCTTTCTTT. Translating gives CASSQETGRLNTEAFF.

The V call is TRBV24-1, the J call TRBJ1-3; 7 bases are a match to TRBD1. The V gene's germline CDR1 is KGHDR and CDR2 SFDVKD. Trimming cost V 4 bases and J 4 bases; bases outside gene matches: 9. The length of the CDR3 is 16 residues. The chain's CDR3 is CATSDRTGASGNTIYF. The CDR3 DNA reads as TGTGCCACCAGTGACCGTACAGGGGCTTCGGGAAACACCATATATTTT.

A word on this clonotype: An end of the junction does not agree with germline; a read error may underlie this. The rearrangement joins TRBV7-9 to TRBJ1-1; D is possibly TRBD1 (6 bases). Germline-derived CDR1 and CDR2 are SEHNR and FQNEAQ (reference sequence). The CDR3 is 15 amino acids. Here the CDR3 reads CASSLGGTQNTEASF. CDR3 sequence (DNA): TGCGCCAGCAGCCTCGGGGGGACACAGAACACTGAAGCTTCCTTT.

This clonotype was counted between two and nine times. The genes are TRBV15 and TRBJ1-6; 7 bases are shared with TRBD1. The trim removed 4 bases at V and 5 bases at J, leaving 8 bases unmatched. This CDR3 spans 16 amino acids. The germline V gene encodes CDR1 LNHNV and CDR2 YYDKDF (reference sequence). The CDR3 DNA is TGTGCCACCAGCAACGCACCGGGACAGAATAATTCACCCCTCCACTTT. Its protein product is CATSNAPGQNNSPLHF.

This clonotype was counted ten times or more. J is TRBJ2-5 and V is TRBV12-3 or TRBV12-4; possible D gene TRBD2, 6 bases. The CDR3 has 14 residues. With 0 bases removed from V and 9 bases from J, the gap between germline ends came to 14 bases. The CDR3 DNA reads as TGTGCCAGCAGTTTAGCGGGACCAAGGGAGGCCCAGTACTTC. It yields the protein CASSLAGPREAQYF.

Here the CDR3 DNA reads TGTGCCAGCAGTCCAAGACAGGGTTCTGAAGCTTTCTTT. It codes for CASSPRQGSEAFF. The V call is TRBV12-3 or TRBV12-4, the J call TRBJ1-1; 7 bases map to TRBD1. The CDR3 loop spans 13 amino acids. The ends lost 5 bases at V and 6 bases at J; junction bases unmatched: 6.

At least ten counts were recorded for this clonotype. Here the CDR3 reads CRALSGASSPLHF. DNA for the CDR3: TGCAGGGCCTTGTCAGGGGCAAGTTCACCCCTCCACTTT. The rearrangement joins TRBV20-1 to TRBJ1-6, with D perhaps matching TRBD1 (6 bases). The germline V gene encodes CDR1 DFQATT and CDR2 SNEGSKA (reference sequence). There are 13 residues in the CDR3.

This clonotype has more than one count but fewer than ten. The chain carries TRBV6-6 and TRBJ1-2; D gene unclear. The ends were cut back, 5 bases at V and 4 bases at J, with 11 bases in the middle. From germline, CDR1 is MNHNY and CDR2 SVGAGI (reference sequence). The CDR3 is 13 residues long. The CDR3, as DNA: TGTGCCAGCAGTCCGACAAGGTCCTATGGCTACACCTTC. Translating gives CASSPTRSYGYTF.

This clonotype was recorded only once. The rearrangement uses TRBV20-1 and TRBJ2-1; D is perhaps TRBD1 or TRBD2 (5 bases each). The CDR3 totals 12 residues. Germline V gene data show CDR1 as DFQATT and CDR2 as SNEGSKA (reference sequence). The V gene lost 6 bases and the J gene lost 9 bases, with 15 bases spanning the gap. In DNA form, the CDR3 reads TGCAGTGCAACGAGCCGGGGCGGTGAGCAGTTCTTC. This translates into CSATSRGGEQFF.

The V and J genes are TRBV6-6 and TRBJ1-5; D gene ambiguous. There are 11 residues in the CDR3. V was shortened by 7 bases and J by 9 bases, with 10 bases between the two germline ends. Germline assignment: CDR1 MNHNY and CDR2 SVGAGI (reference sequence). CDR3 DNA: TGTGCCAGCACCGAGACATGGCCCCAGCATTTT. Protein: CASTETWPQHF.

The chain joins TRBV20-1 to TRBJ1-2; 11 positions match TRBD1. J was trimmed by 5 bases and V by 5 bases; bases with no gene match: 4. Germline-derived CDR1 and CDR2 are DFQATT and SNEGSKA (reference sequence). The CDR3 runs 13 residues. In nucleotides, the CDR3 is TGCAGTGCTCCTGGGACAGGGGGGTATGGCTACACCTTC. Translating it yields CSAPGTGGYGYTF.

This clonotype has just a few counts. The V and J genes are TRBV7-9 and TRBJ2-5, with TRBD1 matching over 7 bases. Germline V gene data show CDR1 as SEHNR and CDR2 as FQNEAQ (reference sequence). The CDR3 has 16 residues. Unmatched junction bases numbered 14, after V lost 5 bases and J lost 5 bases. The CDR3 region has the DNA TGTGCCAGCAGCATAGGGACAGCGGTCGTGGGGGAGACCCAGTACTTC. It codes for CASSIGTAVVGETQYF. The entire variable domain, with the rest obtained from reference TRBV7-9 and TRBJ2-5, is as follows: DTGVSQNPRHKITKRGQNVTFRCDPISEHNRLYWYRQTLGQGPEFLTYFQNEAQLEKSRLLSDRFSAERPKGSFSTLEIQRTEQGDSAMYLCASSIGTAVVGETQYFGPGTRLLVL.

The chain couples TRBV19 to TRBJ1-1; D unresolved. The CDR3 sequence is 16 residues long. V dropped 7 bases and J dropped 2 bases, with 20 bases sitting between them. CDR1 is LNHDA and CDR2 is SQIVND in the germline V gene (reference sequence). The CDR3 is CASTPRSDRRNTEAFF. CDR3 bases: TGTGCCAGTACCCCACGGTCGGACCGTAGAAACACTGAAGCTTTCTTT.

This chain joins TRBV24-1 and TRBJ1-2; no clear D gene. CDR3 length: 15 residues. Trimming left V 3 bases short and J 0 bases short, with 10 bases between. CDR1 is KGHDR, CDR2 SFDVKD, per germline. The CDR3 nucleotides read TGTGCCACCAGTGATAAGGACGAGGCTAACTATGGCTACACCTTC. Its translation is CATSDKDEANYGYTF.

There are many counts of this clonotype. The chain employs TRBV7-8 and TRBJ1-3; tentatively, D is TRBD1 (6 bases). Trimming removed 4 bases at V and 4 bases at J, with 8 bases between. The CDR3 runs to 13 residues. Germline lookup yields CDR1 SGHVS and CDR2 FQNEAQ. CDR3 sequence (DNA): TGTGCCAGCAGCTCGGGGGCCGGAAACACCATATATTTT. Translation gives CASSSGAGNTIYF.

V gene TRBV9 combines with J gene TRBJ1-2; 7 bases align to TRBD1. Per germline, CDR1 SGDLS and CDR2 YYNGEE. This CDR3 region has 15 residues. V shed 2 bases and J 8 bases; nucleotides not matched to a gene: 12. The CDR3 nucleotides read TGTGCCAGCAGCGTCCGACAAGAAGGGGGCAGCGGCTACACCTTC. It translates to CASSVRQEGGSGYTF.

This clonotype was seen only a few times. The chain couples TRBV29-1 to TRBJ2-3; 7 bases line up with TRBD1. Germline V gene sequence: CDR1 SQVTM, CDR2 ANQGSEA. This CDR3 has 15 residues. V trimming: 6 bases; J trimming: 0 bases; junction bases outside the gene matches: 9. CDR3 region: CSVARTGTSTDTQYF. CDR3 bases: TGCAGCGTCGCCCGGACAGGCACCAGCACAGATACGCAGTATTTT.

This sequence joins TRBV10-3 and TRBJ1-3; D remains unclear. CDR3 length equals 13 residues. Trimming took 4 bases from V and 7 from J, leaving 11 bases between them. From germline, CDR1 is ENHRY and CDR2 SYGVKD. The CDR3 DNA is TGTGCCATCAGTGCCTTTAACGAGAACACCATATATTTT. Its translation is CAISAFNENTIYF.

This clonotype was seen ten or more times. The rearrangement uses TRBV7-8 and TRBJ2-5; D perhaps matches TRBD1 (8 bases). This CDR3 is 13 amino acids long. The germline gives CDR1 SGHVS, CDR2 FQNEAQ. Trimming left V 5 bases short and J 7 bases short, with 14 bases between. The CDR3 is CASSKTGEGTQYF. CDR3 in DNA: TGTGCCAGCAGCAAGACAGGGGAGGGGACCCAGTACTTC.

The chain combines TRBV7-9 with TRBJ2-7; D is uncertain. Per the germline V gene, CDR1 is SEHNR and CDR2 is FQNEAQ (reference sequence). CDR3 length: 14 amino acids. V shed 5 bases and J shed 9 bases, with 20 bases lying between them. The CDR3, as DNA: TGTGCCAGCAGCCCAACCGGGCCCAGAGTTCTGCAGTACTTC. Amino acid sequence: CASSPTGPRVLQYF.

This clonotype has a count of ten or more. The chain links TRBV6-6 to TRBJ2-7; 11 bases are shared with TRBD2. J was trimmed by 5 bases and V by 4 bases; bases with no gene match: 7. The CDR3 has 15 residues. Looked up from germline, CDR1 is MNHNY and CDR2 is SVGAGI (reference sequence). The CDR3 nucleotides read TGTGCCAGCAGTTTCACTAGCGGGAGAAGGAACGAGCAGTACTTC. Amino acid sequence: CASSFTSGRRNEQYF.